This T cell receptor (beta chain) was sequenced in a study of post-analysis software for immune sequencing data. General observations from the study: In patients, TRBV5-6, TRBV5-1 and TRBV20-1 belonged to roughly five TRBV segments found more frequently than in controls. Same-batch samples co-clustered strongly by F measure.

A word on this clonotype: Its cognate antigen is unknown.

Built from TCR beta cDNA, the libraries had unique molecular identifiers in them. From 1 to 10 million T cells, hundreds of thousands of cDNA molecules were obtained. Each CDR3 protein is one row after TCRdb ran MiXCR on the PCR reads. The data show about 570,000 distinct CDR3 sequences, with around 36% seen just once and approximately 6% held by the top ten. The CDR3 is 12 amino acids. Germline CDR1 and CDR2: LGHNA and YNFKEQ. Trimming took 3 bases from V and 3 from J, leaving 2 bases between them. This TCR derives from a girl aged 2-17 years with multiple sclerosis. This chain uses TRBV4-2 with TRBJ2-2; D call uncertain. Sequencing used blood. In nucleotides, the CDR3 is TGTGCCAGCAGCCATTACACCGGGGAGCTGTTTTTT. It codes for CASSHYTGELFF.